This is a list of T cell receptor beta chains from one sample in a study of blood T cell repertoires in COVID-19. This table comes from immunoSEQ multiplex PCR, and its TCRdb copy is limited to in-frame clones, with some not included. The data show about 25,000 clones, roughly nine tenths seen once. The sample was peripheral blood. All receptors come from a human donor in a cohort sampled during active COVID-19. Each CDR3 is given with its conserved first and last residue. Each record gives: V gene, CDR3 length, D gene, J gene, clone size, CDR3 DNA, CDR3 protein. A D gene is named only where the DNA matches it firmly. Rows may omit the clone size; those that give it use once, few, many or a size class.

TRBV30	14	TRBD2	TRBJ2-3	once	TGTGCCTGGAGGAGGGGACTATCAGGAGATACGCAGTATTTT	CAWRRGLSGDTQYF
TRBV9	13	.	TRBJ2-3	.	TGTGCCAGCAGCGTAGCTTTAGAAGATACGCAGTATTTT	CASSVALEDTQYF
TRBV18	15	TRBD2	TRBJ2-1	.	TGTGCCAGCTCACCCGCCGGGGGGTCCCACAATGAGCAGTTCTTC	CASSPAGGSHNEQFF
TRBV5-1	17	TRBD2	TRBJ2-1	.	TGCGCCAGCAGCTTGGCCGATCCGGGACTAGCGGGATATGAGCAGTTCTTC	CASSLADPGLAGYEQFF
TRBV2	15	TRBD2	TRBJ2-7	.	TGTGCCAGCAAAGACGGGGGGGCCCCCTCCTACGAGCAGTACTTC	CASKDGGAPSYEQYF
TRBV7-2	13	.	TRBJ2-7	once	TGTGCCAGCAGCCCAACGACGGGGTGGGAGCAGTACTTC	CASSPTTGWEQYF
TRBV6-2/TRBV6-3	15	TRBD1	TRBJ2-7	.	TGTGCCAGCAGTCCGTTGGGGACAGGGGGCGACGAGCAGTACTTC	CASSPLGTGGDEQYF
TRBV5-4	16	TRBD1	TRBJ2-3	.	TGTGCCAGCAGCTTGAGGGTGGCAGGGGGATCAGATACGCAGTATTTT	CASSLRVAGGSDTQYF
TRBV7-8	17	TRBD2	TRBJ2-2	.	TGTGCCAGCAGCCCAACCCAAGGGACTAGCGAAACCGGGGAGCTGTTTTTT	CASSPTQGTSETGELFF
TRBV19	12	TRBD1	TRBJ1-2	.	TGTGCCAGTAGGGGACAGGGTGATGGCTACACCTTC	CASRGQGDGYTF
TRBV18	15	.	TRBJ2-7	.	TGTGCCAGCTCACCACGTAGGTCTCAGGCCTACGAGCAGTACTTC	CASSPRRSQAYEQYF
TRBV10-2	11	.	TRBJ1-1	.	TGCGCCAGCAGCTCAGACAGGGAAGCTTTCTTT	CASSSDREAFF
TRBV7-2	13	TRBD2	TRBJ2-2	once	TGTGCCAGTAGGACTAGCGGGCCCGGGGAGCTGTTTTTT	CASRTSGPGELFF
TRBV6-1	16	.	TRBJ1-5	.	TGTGCCAGCAGTGAGAATCAGGGTAGAAAGGGTCAGCCCCAGCATTTT	CASSENQGRKGQPQHF
TRBV19	13	.	TRBJ1-1	.	TGTGCCAGTATTACCCACCGGGGCACTGAAGCTTTCTTT	CASITHRGTEAFF
TRBV5-1	15	TRBD1	TRBJ1-2	.	TGCGCCAGCAGCTTGGCCGGACAGGGATTAGATGGCTACACCTTC	CASSLAGQGLDGYTF
TRBV10-3	16	.	TRBJ2-5	.	TGTGCCATCAGTGAGTCGGGGGCTCCACGACAAGAGACCCAGTACTTC	CAISESGAPRQETQYF
TRBV28	16	.	TRBJ1-6	.	TGTGCCAGCAGTTTCAACAGGTGGAGAAGTAATTCACCCCTCCACTTT	CASSFNRWRSNSPLHF
TRBV7-2	13	TRBD1	TRBJ2-7	.	TGTGCCAGCAGACCAGACAGGGTCGACGAGCAGTACTTC	CASRPDRVDEQYF
TRBV2	12	.	TRBJ2-1	.	TGTGCCAGCAGCCCCTTCTACAATGAGCAGTTCTTC	CASSPFYNEQFF
TRBV5-1	15	.	TRBJ2-3	.	TGCGCCAGCTCGGGTGGGGGGGCCGGCACAGATACGCAGTATTTT	CASSGGGAGTDTQYF
TRBV14	15	TRBD1	TRBJ2-2	.	TGTGCCAGCAGCCAAGTAGACAGGGTAACCGGGGAGCTGTTTTTT	CASSQVDRVTGELFF
TRBV7-3	16	.	TRBJ2-1	.	TGTGCCAGCAGCTCCGAACCTAAGCGGGCCTACAATGAGCAGTTCTTC	CASSSEPKRAYNEQFF
TRBV14	15	.	TRBJ1-6	few	TGTGCCAGCAGCCAAGACTTTACAGCTGATTCACCCCTCCACTTT	CASSQDFTADSPLHF
TRBV4-2	15	TRBD2	TRBJ2-7	.	TGTGCCAGCAGCCCGCGGGGGACAGCGGGGGGCGAGCAGTACTTC	CASSPRGTAGGEQYF
TRBV20-1	13	.	TRBJ1-1	.	TGCAGTGCTAGTAAAGCGCTGAACACTGAAGCTTTCTTT	CSASKALNTEAFF
TRBV7-9	14	.	TRBJ2-3	.	TGTGCCACTGTGGGCGAGTCTAGCACAGATACGCAGTATTTT	CATVGESSTDTQYF
TRBV15	16	.	TRBJ2-7	.	TGTGCCACCAGCAGAGGGCTACAGGTTTTCTTCTACGAGCAGTACTTC	CATSRGLQVFFYEQYF
TRBV6-5	16	TRBD2	TRBJ2-1	.	TGTGCCAGCAGTTATCAGCGGGGGGGCTCCTACAATGAGCAGTTCTTC	CASSYQRGGSYNEQFF
TRBV18	15	.	TRBJ1-5	.	TGTGCCAGCTCACCGGGAGGTAATAGCAATCAGCCCCAGCATTTT	CASSPGGNSNQPQHF
TRBV20-1	11	TRBD1	TRBJ1-2	.	TGCAGTGCTGGGACAGGGGAAGGCTACACCTTC	CSAGTGEGYTF
TRBV3-1/TRBV3-2	14	.	TRBJ2-5	once	TGTGCCAGCAGCCAAGCGGGTCCCCAAGAGACCCAGTACTTC	CASSQAGPQETQYF
TRBV6-2/TRBV6-3	11	.	TRBJ2-7	.	TGTGCCAGCAGTTACAGCCACGAGCAGTACTTC	CASSYSHEQYF
TRBV5-1	13	.	TRBJ2-5	.	TGCGCCAGCAGCTTGTCCAGGGGCCGGACCCAGTACTTC	CASSLSRGRTQYF
TRBV27	14	TRBD1	TRBJ2-7	.	TGTGCCAGCAGTTGGGACAGCAGCTCCTACGAGCAGTACTTC	CASSWDSSSYEQYF
TRBV6-6	15	TRBD2	TRBJ2-5	.	TGTGCCAGCAGTCGACTAGCGGGGGGCCAAGAGACCCAGTACTTC	CASSRLAGGQETQYF
TRBV14	14	.	TRBJ1-6	.	TGTGCCAGCAGCCAGTCAAGCCTTAATTCACCCCTCCACTTT	CASSQSSLNSPLHF
TRBV4-3	16	.	TRBJ2-3	.	TGCGCCAGCAGCCCTAGTTCGGCGGGTGGCACAGATACGCAGTATTTT	CASSPSSAGGTDTQYF
TRBV4-2	15	TRBD1	TRBJ1-6	.	TGTGCCAGCAGCCAAGCCACAGGGGGGGATTCACCCCTCCACTTT	CASSQATGGDSPLHF
TRBV6-5	15	TRBD1	TRBJ1-4	.	TGTGCCAGCAGTTACGCGGGACAGGGGGCTGAAAAACTGTTTTTT	CASSYAGQGAEKLFF
TRBV30	15	.	TRBJ1-6	.	TGTGCCTTGTTACGAAACAGACAGAGAGATTCACCCCTCCACTTT	CALLRNRQRDSPLHF
TRBV7-2	14	TRBD2	TRBJ2-1	.	TGTGCCAGCAGCTTAGGGTTGCGGGAGGGCCGCAAGTTCTTC	CASSLGLREGRKFF
TRBV28	14	.	TRBJ2-3	.	TGTGCCAGCAGTTTATTGGGGACTTCAGATACGCAGTATTTT	CASSLLGTSDTQYF
TRBV2	12	.	TRBJ2-5	.	TGTGCCAGCGGTTCAACAAAAGAGACCCAGTACTTC	CASGSTKETQYF
TRBV5-1	17	TRBD2	TRBJ2-1	.	TGCGCCAGCAGCTCGGGACTAGCGGGGGGGCTGTTGGATGAGCAGTTCTTC	CASSSGLAGGLLDEQFF
TRBV30	14	TRBD1	TRBJ2-7	.	TGTGCCTGGAGTCGGACAGGGGGAACCTACGAGCAGTACTTC	CAWSRTGGTYEQYF
TRBV18	15	TRBD2	TRBJ2-2	.	TGTGCCAGCTCACCGACTAGCATACGCACCGGGGAGCTGTTTTTT	CASSPTSIRTGELFF
TRBV7-9	13	TRBD1	TRBJ2-7	.	TGTGCCAGCAGCTTAGGGACAGGATACGAGCAGTACTTC	CASSLGTGYEQYF
TRBV28	18	.	TRBJ1-4	.	TGTGCCAGCAGCCCAGTCGGCAGGCATTTGTCTCTTAATGAAAAACTGTTTTTT	CASSPVGRHLSLNEKLFF
TRBV6-6	16	.	TRBJ1-3	.	TGTGCCAGCAGTACTTGGACAGTTATCTCTGGAAACACCATATATTTT	CASSTWTVISGNTIYF
TRBV10-2	17	.	TRBJ2-2	.	TGCGCCAGCAGTGATAGGGGGAGGGCCGGGAACACCGGGGAGCTGTTTTTT	CASSDRGRAGNTGELFF
TRBV15	14	.	TRBJ2-1	few	TGTGCCACCAGCAGAGGGACAGATTACAATGAGCAGTTCTTC	CATSRGTDYNEQFF